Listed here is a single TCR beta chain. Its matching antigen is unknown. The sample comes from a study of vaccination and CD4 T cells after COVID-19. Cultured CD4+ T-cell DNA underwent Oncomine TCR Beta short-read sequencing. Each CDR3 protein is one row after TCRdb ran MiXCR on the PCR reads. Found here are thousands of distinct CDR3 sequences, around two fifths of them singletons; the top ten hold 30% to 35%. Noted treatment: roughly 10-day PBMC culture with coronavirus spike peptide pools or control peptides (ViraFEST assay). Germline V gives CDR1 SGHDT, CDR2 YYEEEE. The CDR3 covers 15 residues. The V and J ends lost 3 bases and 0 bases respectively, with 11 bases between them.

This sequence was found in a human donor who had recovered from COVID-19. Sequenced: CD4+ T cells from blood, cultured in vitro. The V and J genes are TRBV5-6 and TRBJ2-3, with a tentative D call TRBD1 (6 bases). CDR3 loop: CASSSNRVSTDTQYF. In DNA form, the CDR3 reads TGTGCCAGCAGCTCAAACAGGGTGAGCACAGATACGCAGTATTTT.